This T cell receptor (beta chain) was observed in a study of cytomegalovirus exposure and HLA in healthy donors (dated by TCRdb to about 2017). About the investigation overall: According to a later analysis, the roughly 120 validation repertoires were produced on the same platform as the 666 repertoires of the first cohort. To predict cytomegalovirus infection status, the study combined high-throughput TCR immunosequencing, statistical association of individual TCRs with disease status, and machine learning. The aim of the study was to test whether cataloging public T cell receptors could identify signatures of past pathogen exposure. A separate validation cohort of about 110 different subjects was used in addition to the roughly 670-subject first cohort.

Broad study findings and their caveats: The validation cohort had no HLA typing available for a later analysis, so co-occurrence within that cohort was assessed over all 130 or so repertoires. The classifier was reported to diagnose cytomegalovirus status with high specificity and sensitivity in both the original cohort and the validation cohort. Three of the identified cytomegalovirus-associated TCR beta chains were confirmed in vitro to be specific for cytomegalovirus antigens. It was suggested by the authors that the approach could potentially be generalized to other disease states and immunological phenotypes. In a later analysis, TCRs clustered in the first cohort were found to also tend to co-occur in the 110 or so validation repertoires, with about 93% of cluster scores above 0. Across donors, most TCR sequences were observed very rarely, whereas some public TCRs were present in many individuals. The study listed 164 TCR beta chains as associated with cytomegalovirus.

The library was prepared using the immunoSEQ multiplex PCR assay. In the authors' own workflow: A statistical classification framework was built for diagnosing cytomegalovirus status from the catalog of TCR beta chain sequences. TCRdb mirrors the immuneACCESS table, restricted to in-frame sequences. Some clones are absent from its copies; in checked studies, under half trace to an unresolved V gene, and the reason for the others is unknown. The DNA gave D and trimming, while V, J and clone size come from that table. This sample lists fewer than 90,000 clones; nearly 95% were detected once. The ten most abundant clones make up approximately 2.1% of the sample. For this clone: The antigen this receptor binds is unknown. No much larger clone exists at a distance of one base, and base qualities are not known.

Separate from the approximately 700-subject first cohort, the validation cohort of about 120 subjects was the group to which the donors belonged. Via the germline V gene, CDR1 is SQVTM and CDR2 ANQGSEA. Here V drops 6 bases and J drops 0 bases, and the junction holds 10 bases not matched to any gene. The CDR3, from cysteine to phenylalanine, totals 17 residues. Of all the DNA, just the CDR3 is kept, 51 bases in frame from base 1. This sequence was found in a woman aged 18-30 years in good health and CMV-seronegative. The sequence links TRBV29-1 to TRBJ2-7, with TRBD2 matching 14 junction bases. The sample was PBMCs. DNA sequence: TGCAGCGTGAGGGGGACTAGCGGGAGAAAATTCTCCTACGAGCAGTACTTC. Its protein is CSVRGTSGRKFSYEQYF.